The clone carrying this T cell receptor (beta chain) showed up many times. The antigen remains undetermined. Samples each had at least 5.5 micrograms of total RNA extracted. A second PCR of 7 to 11 cycles used a sample-barcoded 5' primer and a J-beta primer mix. Via MiXCR, TCRdb re-called the 5' RACE reads, giving one row per CDR3 protein. The profile shows fewer than 750,000 distinct CDR3 sequences, 40% to 55% of them singletons. The sample belongs to a study of blood T cells in healthy people across ages. The CDR3 consists of 14 residues. Germline CDR1 reads SEHNR; CDR2 reads FQNEAQ (reference sequence). V shed 2 bases and J 2 bases; nucleotides not matched to a gene: 2. Overall study results and limits: It was not known whether donors were CMV positive (a possible confounder of expanded clonotype changes). Naive CD4+ cells and diversity were both higher in long-lived donors than in aged donors. Diversity of TCR beta correlated strongly with naive T cell percentage.

V usage is TRBV7-9 and J usage is TRBJ2-5; TRBD1 matches at 7 bases. The receptor's source is a man aged 80 or over in good health. The sequencing input was blood. The CDR3 loop is CASSLLGQQETQYF. DNA for the CDR3: TGTGCCAGCAGCTTACTGGGACAGCAAGAGACCCAGTACTTC.